The rows below give T cell receptor beta chains drawn from one sample of a study of PD-1 blockade in classical Hodgkin lymphoma. Sequenced by immunoSEQ multiplex PCR; TCRdb stores in-frame clones only, minus some. The sample consists of roughly 30,000 clones, about 86% of them appearing once. The sequencing here drew on CD4+ T cells from blood, taken before the fourth cycle of nivolumab. The receptors stem from a human donor with classical Hodgkin lymphoma. Both conserved end residues are part of each CDR3. D genes are given only for firm matches. Expanded clones are given a class, and other clones once, few, many or no size at all.

TRBJ2-3,TRBV7-6,.,.,CASSPKGRRKADTQYF,TGTGCCAGCAGCCCTAAGGGTAGGAGGAAGGCCGATACGCAGTATTTT
TRBJ2-3,TRBV5-1,.,.,CASSETSNTQYF,TGCGCCAGCAGCGAGACAAGTAATACGCAGTATTTT
TRBJ1-2,TRBV30,.,few,CAWSVGVRHGYTF,TGTGCCTGGAGTGTCGGGGTCCGGCATGGCTACACCTTC
TRBJ1-1,TRBV19,.,.,CASRLPGTVNTEAFF,TGTGCCAGTAGGCTTCCGGGGACGGTGAACACTGAAGCTTTCTTT
TRBJ2-5,TRBV9,.,few,CASSGRGRQQETQYF,TGTGCCAGCAGCGGCCGGGGCCGGCAGCAAGAGACCCAGTACTTC
TRBJ2-7,TRBV11-2,.,.,CASSPQGYEQYF,TGTGCCAGCAGCCCTCAGGGGTACGAGCAGTACTTC
TRBJ2-7,TRBV5-8,.,.,CASSLFGNEQYF,TGTGCCAGCAGCTTGTTCGGGAACGAGCAGTACTTC
TRBJ1-1,TRBV10-3,TRBD1,.,CAISLQGLGTEAFF,TGTGCCATCAGCCTACAGGGGTTAGGCACTGAAGCTTTCTTT
TRBJ1-1,TRBV25-1,.,.,CASSAPGVPRAFF,TGTGCCAGCAGTGCCCCAGGGGTTCCTCGGGCTTTCTTT
TRBJ2-7,TRBV11-3,.,.,CASSTSFGYSAYEQYF,TGTGCCAGCAGCACATCATTTGGATACTCAGCCTACGAGCAGTACTTC
TRBJ2-5,TRBV18,TRBD2,.,CASSPKAGGRETQYF,TGTGCCAGCTCACCCAAAGCGGGGGGGCGAGAGACCCAGTACTTC
TRBJ2-5,TRBV5-1,TRBD1,few,CASSLSTGEETQYF,TGCGCCAGCAGCTTGTCTACAGGGGAGGAGACCCAGTACTTC
TRBJ1-1,TRBV2,.,once,CASCDPTGIGATEAFF,TGTGCCAGCTGCGACCCGACGGGGATAGGGGCCACTGAAGCTTTCTTT
TRBJ1-1,TRBV10-2,TRBD1,.,CASKEAGTGIEAFF,TGCGCCAGCAAAGAGGCCGGGACAGGGATTGAAGCTTTCTTT
TRBJ1-4,TRBV5-6,.,once,CASSLIPVGSNEKLFF,TGTGCCAGCAGCTTAATACCGGTTGGGTCAAATGAAAAACTGTTTTTT
TRBJ2-5,TRBV12-5,TRBD2,.,CASGKERGTGETQYF,TGTGCTAGTGGCAAAGAGCGGGGGACGGGGGAGACCCAGTACTTC
TRBJ2-7,TRBV5-1,.,.,CASSLRTIPYEQYF,TGCGCCAGCAGCTTGAGGACTATCCCCTACGAGCAGTACTTC
TRBJ1-4,TRBV6-1,.,.,CATSGPSTEKLFF,TGTGCCACCTCCGGGCCATCTACTGAAAAACTGTTTTTT
TRBJ1-5,TRBV6-5,TRBD1,few,CASSRDTTGQPQHF,TGTGCCAGCAGTCGGGACACGACAGGGCAGCCCCAGCATTTT
TRBJ2-7,TRBV7-3,.,.,CASSGTGTSYEQYF,TGTGCCAGCAGCGGGACGGGGACAAGCTACGAGCAGTACTTC
TRBJ2-2,TRBV27,TRBD2,.,CASSLFQRGDTGELFF,TGTGCCAGCAGTTTATTCCAGCGGGGAGACACCGGGGAGCTGTTTTTT
TRBJ1-3,TRBV7-2,TRBD1,.,CASSLRQGVNTIYF,TGTGCCAGCAGCTTAAGGCAGGGGGTAAACACCATATATTTT
TRBJ2-3,TRBV28,TRBD2,.,CASSKASGETDTQYF,TGTGCCAGCAGCAAAGCTAGCGGGGAAACAGATACGCAGTATTTT
TRBJ2-6,TRBV4-2,.,.,CASSQGGANVLTF,TGTGCCAGCAGCCAGGGCGGGGCCAACGTCCTGACTTTC
TRBJ2-7,TRBV4-2,.,few,CASSQAHRESSEQYF,TGTGCCAGCAGCCAAGCTCACAGGGAATCGAGTGAGCAGTACTTC
TRBJ2-3,TRBV6-1,.,.,CASSEGGGPTDTQYF,TGTGCCAGCAGTGAAGGCGGGGGCCCAACAGATACGCAGTATTTT
TRBJ1-1,TRBV27,.,once,CASSLVGGESKNTEAFF,TGTGCCAGCAGTTTAGTCGGTGGGGAATCGAAGAACACTGAAGCTTTCTTT
TRBJ1-6,TRBV18,.,.,CASSPADSNNSPLHF,TGTGCCAGCTCACCAGCGGACAGTAATAATTCACCCCTCCACTTT
TRBJ2-3,TRBV5-8,.,.,CASSYRALGQYF,TGTGCCAGCAGCTACCGGGCCCTGGGGCAGTATTTT
TRBJ2-6,TRBV6-4,TRBD2,.,CASSDSVSYWRGGSGANVLTF,TGTGCCAGCAGTGACTCGGTTTCGTATTGGCGGGGGGGCTCCGGGGCCAACGTCCTGACTTTC
TRBJ1-4,TRBV5-5,.,.,CASSPFGNTNEKLFF,TGTGCCAGCAGCCCGTTCGGGAATACTAATGAAAAACTGTTTTTT
TRBJ1-6,TRBV7-2,.,once,CASSLAPYKGAYNSPLHF,TGTGCCAGCAGCTTAGCGCCCTATAAGGGCGCCTATAATTCACCCCTCCACTTT
TRBJ2-7,TRBV7-2,.,.,CASSLAGPLSYEQYF,TGTGCCAGCAGCTTAGCCGGGCCCCTATCCTACGAGCAGTACTTC
TRBJ1-1,TRBV6-6,.,.,CASKVNTEAFF,TGTGCCAGCAAGGTGAACACTGAAGCTTTCTTT
TRBJ1-2,TRBV4-3,.,.,CASSQDFAGRTYGYTF,TGCGCCAGCAGCCAAGATTTTGCAGGACGAACTTATGGCTACACCTTC
TRBJ1-2,TRBV11-2,.,.,CASSLMGVANYGYTF,TGTGCCAGCAGCTTAATGGGCGTAGCTAACTATGGCTACACCTTC
TRBJ2-7,TRBV5-1,TRBD2,.,CASSSQSGGEQYF,TGCGCCAGCAGTTCCCAATCGGGAGGCGAGCAGTACTTC
TRBJ2-7,TRBV18,TRBD2,few,CASSSLGTSGSTLEQYF,TGTGCCAGCTCATCACTGGGGACTAGCGGGAGTACGTTAGAGCAGTACTTC
TRBJ1-1,TRBV19,.,once,CASRPSLTEAFF,TGTGCCAGTAGGCCTAGTTTGACTGAAGCTTTCTTT
TRBJ1-2,TRBV7-2,.,.,CASSFLGQGAPNYGYTF,TGTGCCAGCAGCTTTTTGGGGCAGGGAGCCCCTAACTATGGCTACACCTTC
TRBJ2-1,TRBV5-1,TRBD2,.,CASSFSGGAHNEQFF,TGCGCCAGCAGCTTTTCCGGGGGGGCCCACAATGAGCAGTTCTTC
TRBJ2-5,TRBV30,.,.,CAWSVPSPARAPGVTQYF,TGTGCCTGGAGTGTACCCTCCCCCGCGCGGGCTCCAGGGGTGACCCAGTACTTC
TRBJ1-1,TRBV5-1,TRBD1,once,CASSLDRGMNTEAFF,TGCGCCAGCAGCTTAGACAGGGGGATGAACACTGAAGCTTTCTTT
TRBJ1-2,TRBV19,.,.,CASSIGPANYGYTF,TGTGCCAGTAGTATAGGGCCAGCTAACTATGGCTACACCTTC
TRBJ2-1,TRBV25-1,.,.,CASSEFGGRVDEQFF,TGTGCCAGCAGTGAATTTGGGGGCCGGGTAGATGAGCAGTTCTTC